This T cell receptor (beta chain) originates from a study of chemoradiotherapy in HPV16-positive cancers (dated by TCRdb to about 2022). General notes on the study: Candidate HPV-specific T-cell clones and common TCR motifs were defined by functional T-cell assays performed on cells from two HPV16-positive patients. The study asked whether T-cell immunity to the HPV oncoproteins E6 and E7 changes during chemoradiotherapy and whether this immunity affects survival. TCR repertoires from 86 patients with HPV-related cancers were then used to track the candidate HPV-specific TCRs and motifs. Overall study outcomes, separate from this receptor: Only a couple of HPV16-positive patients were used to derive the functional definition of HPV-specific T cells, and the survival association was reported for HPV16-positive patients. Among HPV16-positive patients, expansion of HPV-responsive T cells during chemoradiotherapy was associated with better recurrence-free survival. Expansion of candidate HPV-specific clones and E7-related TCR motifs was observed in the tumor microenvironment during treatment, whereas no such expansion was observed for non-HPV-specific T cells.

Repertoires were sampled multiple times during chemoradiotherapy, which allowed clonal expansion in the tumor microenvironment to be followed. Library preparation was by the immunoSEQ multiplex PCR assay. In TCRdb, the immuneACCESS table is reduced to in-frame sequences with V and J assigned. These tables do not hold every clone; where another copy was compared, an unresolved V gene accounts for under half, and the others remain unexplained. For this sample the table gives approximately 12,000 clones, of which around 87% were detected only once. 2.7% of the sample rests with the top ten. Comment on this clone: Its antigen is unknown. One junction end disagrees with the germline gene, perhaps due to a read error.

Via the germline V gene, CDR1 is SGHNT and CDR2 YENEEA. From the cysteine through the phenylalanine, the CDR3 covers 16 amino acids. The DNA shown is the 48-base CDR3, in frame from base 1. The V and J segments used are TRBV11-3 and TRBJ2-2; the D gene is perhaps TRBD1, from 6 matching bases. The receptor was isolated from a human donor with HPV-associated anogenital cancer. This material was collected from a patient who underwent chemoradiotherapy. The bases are TGTGCCAGCAGCTTACCGACAGGTCAGAGGACCGGGAAGCTGTTTTTT. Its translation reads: CASSLPTGQRTGKLFF.